The text below deals with one T cell receptor (beta chain). The target antigen is unknown. Per the germline V gene, CDR1 is MNHEY and CDR2 is SVGAGI. Trimming took 0 bases from V and 4 from J, leaving 10 bases between them. This CDR3 is 15 amino acids long. Isolated RNA was reverse transcribed into cDNA used as the sequencing template. TCRdb keeps only in-frame clones here, not all; method: immunoSEQ multiplex PCR. The sample lists about 99,000 clones; roughly 53% were seen once. The sample originates from a study of CD8+ T cells in alopecia areata. Study-wide results and limits: In scalp samples, resident alphabeta T cells of normal skin are also sequenced.

The researchers isolated CD4+ and CD8+ T cells from PBMCs by sorting. The sequence was obtained from a human donor in good health. The rearrangement uses TRBV6-5 and TRBJ1-5; D is undetermined. Material for sequencing was CD4+ T cells sorted from blood. The CDR3 loop reads CASSYSVRQNQPQHF. In nucleotides, the CDR3 is TGTGCCAGCAGTTACTCTGTTCGTCAGAATCAGCCCCAGCATTTT.